This section outlines one TCR beta chain sequence together with its context. This sample is part of a study of T cell changes during pregnancy in multiple sclerosis. Profiling relied on immunoSEQ multiplex PCR, and the TCRdb table lists in-frame clones only, not all of them. This sample has roughly 30,000 clones, with about nine tenths found just once. The V gene end was trimmed by 6 bases and the J gene end by 3 bases; junction bases not matched to a gene: 3. CDR1 is MNHEY, CDR2 SVGAGI, per germline. CDR3 size: 14 residues. Sequencing was performed on CD8+ T cells from peripheral blood mononuclear cells, taken after pregnancy. The rearrangement uses TRBV6-5 and TRBJ2-4; 9 positions match TRBD1. The clonotype originates from a female donor with multiple sclerosis, enrolled in a pregnancy study. CDR3 sequence: CASRRQGDKNIQYF. CDR3 bases: TGTGCCAGCAGGCGACAGGGGGACAAAAACATTCAGTACTTC.